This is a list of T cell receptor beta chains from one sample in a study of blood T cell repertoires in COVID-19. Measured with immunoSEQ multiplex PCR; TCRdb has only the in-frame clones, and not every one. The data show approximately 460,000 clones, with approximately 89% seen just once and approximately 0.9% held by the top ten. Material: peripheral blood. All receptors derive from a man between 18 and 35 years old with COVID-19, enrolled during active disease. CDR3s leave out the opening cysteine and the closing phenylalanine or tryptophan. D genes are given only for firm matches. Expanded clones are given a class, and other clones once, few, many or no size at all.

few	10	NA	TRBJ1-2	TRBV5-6	ASSFPIGGYT
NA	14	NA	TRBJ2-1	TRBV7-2	ASSLRSVTIYNEQF
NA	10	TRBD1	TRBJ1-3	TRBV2	ARTGVGNTIY
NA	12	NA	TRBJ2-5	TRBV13	ASSSAWAQETQY
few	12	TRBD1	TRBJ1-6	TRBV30	AWRRTGTNSPLH
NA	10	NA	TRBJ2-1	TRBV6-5	ASRHRGGEQF
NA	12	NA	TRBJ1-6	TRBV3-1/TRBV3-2	ASSHRGNNSPLH
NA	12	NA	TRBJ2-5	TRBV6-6	ASSYKGRQETQY
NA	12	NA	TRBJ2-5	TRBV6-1	ASSEVAAPPTQY
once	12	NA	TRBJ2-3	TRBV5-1	ASSLAQTGDTQY
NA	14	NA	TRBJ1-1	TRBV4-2	ASSQSGNGRNTEAF
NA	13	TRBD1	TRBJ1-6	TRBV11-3	ASSSQGAINSPLH
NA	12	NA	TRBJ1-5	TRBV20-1	SASGGNSNQPQH
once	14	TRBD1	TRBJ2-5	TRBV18	ASSPLAGQGAETQY
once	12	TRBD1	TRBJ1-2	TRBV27	ASSRGQGALGYT
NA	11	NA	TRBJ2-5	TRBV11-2	ASSLPSGETQY
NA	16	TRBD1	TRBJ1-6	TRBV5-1	ASSLRGQRDSYNSPLH
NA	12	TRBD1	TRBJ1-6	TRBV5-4	ASSSDRAASPLH
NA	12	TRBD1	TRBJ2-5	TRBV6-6	ASSTRGTGQTQY
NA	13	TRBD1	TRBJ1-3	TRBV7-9	ASSGDSLPGNTIY
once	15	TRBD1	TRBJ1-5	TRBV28	ASSPRDRAYSNQPQH
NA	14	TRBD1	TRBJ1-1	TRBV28	ASSPLGTGGITEAF
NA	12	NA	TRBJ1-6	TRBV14	ASSQVGGRSPLH
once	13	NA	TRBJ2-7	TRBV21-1	ASSNPLQGPYEQY
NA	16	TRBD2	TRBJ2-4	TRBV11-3	ASSFSLAGGSRSDIQY
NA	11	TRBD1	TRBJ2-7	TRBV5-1	ASSWDRSYEQY
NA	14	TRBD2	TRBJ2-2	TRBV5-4	ASSGTSGRAPGELF
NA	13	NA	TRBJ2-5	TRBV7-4	ASSPTRQFQETQY
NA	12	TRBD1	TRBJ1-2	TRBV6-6	ASSPDRANYGYT
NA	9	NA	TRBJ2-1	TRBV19	ASRYYNEQF
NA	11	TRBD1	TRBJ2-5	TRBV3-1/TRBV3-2	ASSPRGQETQY
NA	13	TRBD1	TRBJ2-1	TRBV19	ASSIGDRGQNEQF
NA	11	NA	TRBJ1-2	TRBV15	ATSRVPDYGYT
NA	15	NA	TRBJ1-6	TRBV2	ASSGTSGNMLDSPLH
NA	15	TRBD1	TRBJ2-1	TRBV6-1	ASSGGQGHFSYNEQF
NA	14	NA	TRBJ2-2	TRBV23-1	ASSQGFRADTGELF
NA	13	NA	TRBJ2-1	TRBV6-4	ARNLGVVKGDEQF
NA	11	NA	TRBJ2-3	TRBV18	ASSPIGGDTQY
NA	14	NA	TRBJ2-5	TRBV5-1	ASSLAGGRAQETQY
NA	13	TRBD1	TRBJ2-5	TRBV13	ASSLGQGIQETQY
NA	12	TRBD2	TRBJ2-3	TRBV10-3	AIMGTSGGDTQY
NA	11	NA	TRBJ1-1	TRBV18	ASSQTVNTEAF
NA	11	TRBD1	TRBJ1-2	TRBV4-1	ASSQRQGDGYT
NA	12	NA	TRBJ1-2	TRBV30	AWSVLGINYGYT
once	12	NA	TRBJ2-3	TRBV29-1	SVEPRVRVDTQY
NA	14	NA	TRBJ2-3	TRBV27	ASSLIGGKWTDTQY
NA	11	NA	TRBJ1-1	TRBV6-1	ASSERENTEAF
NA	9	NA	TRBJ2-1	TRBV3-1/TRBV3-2	ASSLYNEQF
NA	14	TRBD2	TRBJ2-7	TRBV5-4	ASSLGFLGGDHEQY
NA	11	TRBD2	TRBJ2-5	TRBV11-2	ASRLAGDETQY